A selection of T cell receptor beta chains follows, all from one sample in a study of blood T cell repertoires in COVID-19. Using immunoSEQ multiplex PCR, the repertoire was profiled, and TCRdb retains in-frame clones only, with some absent. Here the sample spans over 150,000 clones, 84% being singletons. Source material: peripheral blood. The receptor set was obtained from a human donor in a cohort sampled during active COVID-19. The CDR3 runs from the conserved cysteine through the conserved F or W. Fields, in order: V gene, clone size, J gene, CDR3 protein. Only part of the rows carry a size: once, few, many, or a class if the clone is expanded.

TRBV4-1	NA	TRBJ2-1	CASSPPSSGSFYEQFF
TRBV9	NA	TRBJ2-1	CASSVGGRGYNEQFF
TRBV28	NA	TRBJ1-4	CASSLAGTANEKLFF
TRBV10-2	NA	TRBJ2-3	CASSEVVTDTQYF
TRBV5-1	few	TRBJ2-2	CASSSGLAGGPVGELFF
TRBV29-1	few	TRBJ1-4	CSVEGTGTNEKLFF
TRBV6-5	NA	TRBJ1-5	CASSRGPDQPQHF
TRBV19	NA	TRBJ2-5	CASNRGSETQYF
TRBV7-9	NA	TRBJ1-6	CASRHTGGSSPLHF
TRBV5-1	few	TRBJ1-2	CASSGGQVDGYTF
TRBV29-1	NA	TRBJ1-1	CSVEQGTNTEAFF
TRBV30	NA	TRBJ2-7	CAWNPGTLTGYEQYF
TRBV21-1	NA	TRBJ1-2	CASSKGRGGPGYTF
TRBV4-2	NA	TRBJ2-7	CASSQVGSSYEQYF
TRBV2	NA	TRBJ2-6	CASNSYRVGANVLTF
TRBV28	NA	TRBJ1-1	CASSLYGAGRLDTEAFF
TRBV3-1/TRBV3-2	few	TRBJ2-7	CASSHGLAGTIEQYF
TRBV9	NA	TRBJ2-5	CASSPQAGGPGETQYF
TRBV19	NA	TRBJ1-5	CASSTQSSGSNQPQHF
TRBV14	few	TRBJ2-2	CASSLGLANTGELFF
TRBV4-1	NA	TRBJ1-4	CASSPPGGSVGEKLFF
TRBV25-1	NA	TRBJ2-7	CASSDLWTGHYEQYF
TRBV5-1	NA	TRBJ2-5	CASSLALARETQYF
TRBV6-4	NA	TRBJ2-7	CASNSGTLSFLDEYF
TRBV11-2	NA	TRBJ2-3	CASSLGPGLAGTDTQYF
TRBV30	NA	TRBJ2-7	CAWSPGQGVYEQYF
TRBV20-1	NA	TRBJ2-3	CSASWRTTTDTQYF
TRBV7-2	once	TRBJ2-5	CASSPQGGKTQYF
TRBV19	NA	TRBJ2-3	CASSSQGTDTQYF
TRBV2	NA	TRBJ2-5	CASGGQGGRETQYF
TRBV27	NA	TRBJ1-4	CASGAGAGEKLFF
TRBV3-1/TRBV3-2	many	TRBJ2-1	CASSQDSGVRYNEQFF
TRBV6-5	NA	TRBJ2-2	CASSYALAQNTGELFF
TRBV7-2	NA	TRBJ2-1	CASSFSSSGANEQFF
TRBV2	NA	TRBJ2-7	CASSGPPGLAGGMYEQYF
TRBV4-1	NA	TRBJ2-4	CASSQDRGQRWNIQYF
TRBV7-8	NA	TRBJ2-7	CASSFFRTSGSEQYF
TRBV27	NA	TRBJ2-3	CATTPRESSTDTQYF
TRBV28	once	TRBJ2-4	CASRGLAGGKNIQYF
TRBV24-1	NA	TRBJ2-7	CATYRPGQGMLHEQYF
TRBV15	NA	TRBJ2-7	CATSRSDRVTNEQYF
TRBV3-1/TRBV3-2	many	TRBJ2-1	CASSQARYNEQFF
TRBV11-2	NA	TRBJ2-1	CASSLAAGGWKNNEQFF
TRBV4-2	NA	TRBJ2-2	CASSPGTSGLNTGELFF
TRBV6-5	NA	TRBJ1-5	CASSRDRVGQPQHF
TRBV19	NA	TRBJ2-7	CASSLGTAYEQYF
TRBV6-5	NA	TRBJ1-6	CASIRAQGGNSPLHF
TRBV7-8	NA	TRBJ1-4	CASMKRDRVNEKLFF
TRBV7-8	once	TRBJ2-7	CASSFSDGTYEQYF
TRBV28	NA	TRBJ1-1	CASSLGQNTEAFF
TRBV12-5	NA	TRBJ2-3	CASGRDSHTDTQYF
TRBV7-8	NA	TRBJ2-1	CASSSRTGANEQFF
TRBV10-2	NA	TRBJ2-7	CASSEPGPHGNFEQYF